Below, 28 T cell receptor beta chains from the same sample are listed, as sequenced in a study of CD4 T cells in relation to SARS-CoV-2 and coronaviruses. Libraries were prepared by immunoSEQ multiplex PCR; TCRdb keeps only in-frame clonotypes and omits some of them. The repertoire consists of roughly 18,000 clones, with around 73% occurring once and the leading ten covering 15% to 20%. The unexposed donors gave CD4+ T cells in about 2011-2019, prior to COVID-19. Isolation of CD4+ T cells took place after less than 11 days in culture. These TCRs are of unknown antigen specificity. The material sequenced was CD4+ T cells from PBMCs, cultured in vitro. The receptors were sampled from a human donor in good health.

The rearrangement uses TRBV7-9 and TRBJ1-1; D is possibly TRBD1 (5 bases). The length of the CDR3 is 14 residues. Germline V gene sequence: CDR1 SEHNR, CDR2 FQNEAQ (reference sequence). Trimming shortened V by 5 bases and J by 0 bases, and 10 bases separated the two germline ends. As DNA, the CDR3 is TGTGCCAGCAGCCCGAGACAGCTGAACACTGAAGCTTTCTTT. The encoded protein is CASSPRQLNTEAFF.

The chain combines TRBV10-3 with TRBJ1-1, with 8 bases that match TRBD1. Germline values: CDR1 ENHRY, CDR2 SYGVKD. CDR3 size: 13 residues. J lost 5 bases, V lost 6 bases, and 5 bases had no gene match. The CDR3 spells CAIRDREITEAFF. Written as DNA, the CDR3 is TGTGCCATCAGGGACAGGGAGATTACTGAAGCTTTCTTT.

This chain uses TRBV5-3 with TRBJ2-7; possible D gene TRBD2, 5 bases. TRBV5-3 is an open reading frame, and its role is uncertain. Trimming removed 9 bases at V and 0 bases at J, with 19 bases between. The CDR3 is 15 amino acids. The CDR3, as DNA: TGTGCCACCTCGGTCGGGATTCGATCCTCCTACGAGCAGTACTTC. This sequence encodes CATSVGIRSSYEQYF.

This chain uses TRBV5-6 with TRBJ2-7; D ambiguous. The germline CDR1 and CDR2 sequences are SGHDT and YYEEEE. This CDR3 is built from 14 residues. V was cut by 0 bases and J by 7 bases, with 14 bases left in between. The CDR3: CASSLVGFVSEQYF. The DNA for the CDR3 is TGTGCCAGCAGCTTGGTCGGTTTTGTCTCGGAGCAGTACTTC.

The CDR3 region has the DNA TGTGCGGGCGACAGGGGAAGTGGTTCACCCCTCCACTTT. The encoded protein is CAGDRGSGSPLHF. This sequence joins TRBV7-9 and TRBJ1-6; 8 bases are shared with TRBD1. The germline V gene has CDR1 SEHNR and CDR2 FQNEAQ (reference sequence). CDR3 size: 13 residues.

The rearrangement links TRBV3-1 (or the pseudogene TRBV3-2) to TRBJ2-4; 10 nucleotides align to TRBD2. The CDR3 covers 16 residues. CDR1 is LGHDT, CDR2 YNNKEL, per germline (reference sequence). Germline trimming cut 2 bases from V and 4 bases from J; bases unmatched to any gene: 5. This CDR3 reads CASSQTVLAGKNIQYF. The CDR3 DNA is TGTGCCAGCAGCCAAACGGTACTAGCGGGAAAAAACATTCAGTACTTC.

This chain links TRBV7-3 with TRBJ2-1; D is ambiguous. Germline values: CDR1 SGHTA, CDR2 FQGTGA. The CDR3 extends over 16 amino acids. Trimming pared 1 base from V and 8 bases from J, leaving 18 bases between. CDR3 DNA: TGTGCCAGCAGCTTAAGCCCCTCGCAGCCCGGCCATGAGCAGTTCTTC. Translating gives CASSLSPSQPGHEQFF.

The chain has TRBV11-2 and TRBJ2-7; tentative D call: TRBD2 (6 bases). Germline V gene data show CDR1 as SGHAT and CDR2 as FQNNGV. V gave up 8 bases and J gave up 6 bases, with 20 bases separating them. This CDR3 is 14 amino acids long. The CDR3 nucleotides read TGTGCCAGCCGCGGCGGGGCAGCAGTCTTCGAGCAGTACTTC. Protein sequence: CASRGGAAVFEQYF.

The sample holds a few counts of this clone. This sequence joins TRBV19 and TRBJ1-2; 8 bases fit TRBD1. The CDR3 is 15 residues long. With 1 base clipped from V and 8 bases from J, the junction kept 9 bases outside the gene matches. CDR1 and CDR2 from the germline V gene are LNHDA and SQIVND (reference sequence). The chain's CDR3 is CASSIGLDRVVGYTF. CDR3 DNA sequence: TGTGCCAGTAGTATAGGCCTGGACAGGGTAGTCGGCTACACCTTC.

The CDR3 bases are TGTGCCAGCAGCCAAGATACTCGCGGGGGAGACAGTGGAGAGACCCAGTACTTC. As protein: CASSQDTRGGDSGETQYF. This sequence joins TRBV4-2 and TRBJ2-5; 7 bases match TRBD2. V trimming: 0 bases; J trimming: 4 bases; junction bases outside the gene matches: 14. Germline CDR1 is LGHNA and CDR2 is YNFKEQ. The CDR3 is 18 amino acids.

The chain carries TRBV10-3 and TRBJ2-3; 8 nucleotides agree with TRBD2. This CDR3 comprises 14 residues. Germline CDR1 is ENHRY and CDR2 is SYGVKD. After removal of 6 bases from V and 1 base from J, the junction contained 3 bases not matched to a gene. CDR3 residues: CAIRAGVGTDTQYF. The CDR3 DNA is TGTGCCATCAGAGCGGGAGTAGGCACAGATACGCAGTATTTT.

This sequence joins TRBV5-6 and TRBJ1-6; D is uncertain. Trimming shortened V by 0 bases and J by 0 bases, and 10 bases separated the two germline ends. Looked up from germline, CDR1 is SGHDT and CDR2 is YYEEEE. The length of the CDR3 is 17 residues. The CDR3 DNA reads TGTGCCAGCAGCTTGGCGGAGTCGAGCTCCTATAATTCACCCCTCCACTTT. Amino acid sequence: CASSLAESSSYNSPLHF. Full variable domain (outside the CDR3, taken from reference TRBV5-6 and TRBJ1-6): DAGVTQSPTHLIKTRGQQVTLRCSPKSGHDTVSWYQQALGQGPQFIFQYYEEEERQRGNFPDRFSGHQFPNYSSELNVNALLLGDSALYLCASSLAESSSYNSPLHFGNGTRLTVT.

This chain joins TRBV20-1 and TRBJ2-5; the match to TRBD2 covers 9 bases. The CDR3 contains 16 residues. Germline lookup yields CDR1 DFQATT and CDR2 SNEGSKA (reference sequence). The V and J ends lost 3 bases and 6 bases, in that order; junction bases with no gene match: 14. The CDR3 loop reads CSASPSRREGRKTQYF. CDR3 DNA: TGCAGTGCTAGTCCCTCTAGGCGGGAGGGCCGAAAGACCCAGTACTTC.

The chain uses TRBV19 and TRBJ2-1; 7 bases line up with TRBD2. Germline V CDR1 and CDR2: LNHDA, SQIVND (reference sequence). Unmatched junction bases numbered 4, after V lost 2 bases and J lost 3 bases. This CDR3 spans 15 amino acids. For the CDR3, the DNA is TGTGCCAGTAGTATACTAGCGGATTTCTACAATGAGCAGTTCTTC. Its translation: CASSILADFYNEQFF.

This clone was counted a few times. The CDR3 loop is CASSRSSGYTF. CDR3 coding DNA: TGTGCCAGCAGCCGGAGTTCTGGCTACACCTTC. The chain links TRBV28 to TRBJ1-2, with unresolved D. The CDR3 totals 11 residues. CDR1 and CDR2 from the germline V gene are MDHEN and SYDVKM. Trimming left V 6 bases short and J 7 bases short, with 9 bases between.

By frequency in the sample, this clone is medium-sized. J is TRBJ2-4 and V is TRBV18, with 11 bases aligning to TRBD2. CDR1 and CDR2 from the germline V gene are KGHSH and LQKENI. With V trimmed by 2 bases and J by 3 bases, 6 bases remained unmatched. The CDR3 consists of 17 residues. CDR3 DNA: TGTGCCAGCTCACCAGTTAGCGGGAGGGCCGGCAAAAACATTCAGTACTTC. Its translation is CASSPVSGRAGKNIQYF.

The chain employs TRBV28 and TRBJ1-5; 8 bases line up with TRBD1. The germline V gene encodes CDR1 MDHEN and CDR2 SYDVKM. V was clipped by 5 bases and J by 7 bases; unmatched bases: 10. This CDR3 is built from 15 residues. The CDR3: CASSPAQGAEQPQHF. CDR3 in DNA: TGTGCCAGCAGTCCAGCGCAGGGGGCGGAGCAGCCCCAGCATTTT.

This clone was detected only a few times. The rearrangement joins TRBV3-1 (or the pseudogene TRBV3-2) to TRBJ2-1, with 8 bases fitting TRBD2. CDR3 length: 14 amino acids. The germline gives CDR1 LGHDT, CDR2 YNNKEL (reference sequence). Trimming cost V 6 bases and J 10 bases; bases outside gene matches: 11. For the CDR3, the DNA is TGTGCCAGCAGTCCCGGGACTAGAGTTGGCGAGCAGTTCTTC. Protein product: CASSPGTRVGEQFF.

The chain links TRBV28 to TRBJ2-4; D possibly corresponds to TRBD1 (6 bases). The CDR3 consists of 17 residues. Trimming removed 5 bases at V and 0 bases at J, with 17 bases between. CDR1 MDHEN and CDR2 SYDVKM come from the germline V gene. The CDR3: CASSPSDSPIAKNIQYF. DNA for the CDR3: TGTGCCAGCAGTCCCTCGGACAGCCCGATAGCCAAAAACATTCAGTACTTC.

This rearrangement joins TRBV28 to TRBJ2-2; TRBD1 agrees at 7 bases. J was trimmed by 4 bases and V by 7 bases; bases with no gene match: 6. The CDR3 covers 14 residues. Germline assignment: CDR1 MDHEN and CDR2 SYDVKM. In DNA, the CDR3 is TGTGCCAGCACCCGACAGGGAACCACCGGGGAGCTGTTTTTT. Translated, it gives CASTRQGTTGELFF.

V usage is TRBV10-3 and J usage is TRBJ1-5, with 8 bases lining up with TRBD1. This CDR3 spans 15 amino acids. V dropped 2 bases and J dropped 7; count of bases not matched to a gene: 7. Looked up from germline, CDR1 is ENHRY and CDR2 is SYGVKD. CDR3: CAISEGQGSDQPQHF. The CDR3 DNA sequence: TGTGCCATCAGTGAGGGACAGGGTTCCGACCAGCCCCAGCATTTT.

The chain combines TRBV2 with TRBJ2-5; perhaps TRBD1 as D (5 bases). This CDR3 region has 14 residues. Trimming removed 2 bases from V and 5 bases from J, with 12 bases in between. Per germline, CDR1 SNHLY and CDR2 FYNNEI. The CDR3 here is CASSEQGRRETQYF. The CDR3 DNA is TGTGCCAGCAGTGAACAGGGTCGTAGGGAGACCCAGTACTTC.

The genes are TRBV20-1 and TRBJ2-5; 8 bases are shared with TRBD2. CDR1 is DFQATT and CDR2 is SNEGSKA in the germline V gene (reference sequence). V shed 3 bases and J 3 bases; nucleotides not matched to a gene: 6. The CDR3 is 14 amino acids. CDR3 nucleotide sequence: TGCAGTGCTAGTCTAGCGGGTATTAAAGAGACCCAGTACTTC. It is translated as CSASLAGIKETQYF.

The V gene is TRBV3-1 (or the pseudogene TRBV3-2), the J gene TRBJ2-1; 9 bases line up with TRBD2. Germline CDR1 is LGHDT and CDR2 is YNNKEL (reference sequence). The CDR3 is 17 residues long. J gave up 6 bases and V 0 bases, and 9 bases lay outside the gene matches. In nucleotides, the CDR3 is TGTGCCAGCAGCCAAGAGATGCTGGCGGGAGGGGCCAATGAGCAGTTCTTC. Translated, it gives CASSQEMLAGGANEQFF.

The V and J genes are TRBV19 and TRBJ2-3, with a tentative D call TRBD1 (6 bases). This CDR3 has 15 amino acids. Germline V gene sequence: CDR1 LNHDA, CDR2 SQIVND (reference sequence). V was trimmed by 3 bases and J by 2 bases, leaving 12 bases between them. The CDR3 DNA reads TGTGCCAGTAGTATCCGAAACAGGGTCACAGATACGCAGTATTTT. It yields the protein CASSIRNRVTDTQYF. Full variable domain (rest looked up from reference TRBV19 and TRBJ2-3): DGGITQSPKYLFRKEGQNVTLSCEQNLNHDAMYWYRQDPGQGLRLIYYSQIVNDFQKGDIAEGYSVSREKKESFPLTVTSAQKNPTAFYLCASSIRNRVTDTQYFGPGTRLTVL.

The chain carries TRBV28 and TRBJ2-7, with TRBD2 identical over 10 bases. After removal of 11 bases from V and 5 bases from J, the junction contained 12 bases not matched to a gene. CDR3 length equals 14 residues. Germline V gives CDR1 MDHEN, CDR2 SYDVKM. As DNA, the CDR3 is TGTGCCTCTTTCTCTCCTAGCGGGAGTAACGAGCAGTACTTC. Translated, it gives CASFSPSGSNEQYF.

J is TRBJ2-1 and V is TRBV19; 9 bases agree with TRBD2. The CDR3 spans 14 residues. Germline CDR1 and CDR2: LNHDA and SQIVND (reference sequence). V shed 5 bases and J 6 bases; nucleotides not matched to a gene: 5. The CDR3 DNA sequence: TGTGCCAGTAGTCTGGTAGCGGGAGTCAATGAGCAGTTCTTC. It translates to CASSLVAGVNEQFF.

The table lists this clone with a count of one. V usage is TRBV5-1 and J usage is TRBJ2-2; D could derive from TRBD1 or TRBD2 (5 bases each). Trimming pared 3 bases from V and 8 bases from J, leaving 11 bases between. This CDR3 spans 13 amino acids. Per germline, CDR1 SGHRS and CDR2 YFSETQ. CDR3 nucleotides: TGCGCCAGCAGCTGGGACCGTGGGGGGGAGCTGTTTTTT. Its protein product is CASSWDRGGELFF. The whole variable domain, remainder taken from reference TRBV5-1 and TRBJ2-2, is KAGVTQTPRYLIKTRGQQVTLSCSPISGHRSVSWYQQTPGQGLQFLFEYFSETQRNKGNFPGRFSGRQFSNSRSEMNVSTLELGDSALYLCASSWDRGGELFFGEGSRLTVL.